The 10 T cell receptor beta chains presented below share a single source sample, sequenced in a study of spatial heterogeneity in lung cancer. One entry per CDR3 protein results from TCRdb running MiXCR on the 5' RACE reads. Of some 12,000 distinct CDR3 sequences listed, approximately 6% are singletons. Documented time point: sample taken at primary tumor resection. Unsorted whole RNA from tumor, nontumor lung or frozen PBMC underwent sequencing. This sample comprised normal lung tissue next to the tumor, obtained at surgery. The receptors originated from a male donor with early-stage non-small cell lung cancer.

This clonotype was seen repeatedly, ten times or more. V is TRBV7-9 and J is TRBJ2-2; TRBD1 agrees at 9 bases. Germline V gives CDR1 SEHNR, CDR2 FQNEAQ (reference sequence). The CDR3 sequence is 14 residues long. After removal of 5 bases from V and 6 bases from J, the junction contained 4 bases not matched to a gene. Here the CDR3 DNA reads TGTGCCAGCAGCCGGGGACAGGGCGCCGGGGAGCTGTTTTTT. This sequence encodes CASSRGQGAGELFF.

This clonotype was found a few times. The CDR3 sequence is CASSLNSGRVYEQYF. CDR3 bases: TGCGCCAGCAGCCTAAATAGCGGGAGGGTCTACGAGCAGTACTTC. The rearrangement joins TRBV4-1 to TRBJ2-7; 11 bases match TRBD2. Looked up from germline, CDR1 is MGHRA and CDR2 is YSYEKL. The CDR3 covers 15 residues. With V trimmed by 4 bases and J by 3 bases, 5 bases remained unmatched.

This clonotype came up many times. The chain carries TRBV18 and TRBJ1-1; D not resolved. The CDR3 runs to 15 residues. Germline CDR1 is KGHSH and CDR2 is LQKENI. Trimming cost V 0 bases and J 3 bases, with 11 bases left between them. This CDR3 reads CASSPPNSGDTEAFF. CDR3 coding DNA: TGTGCCAGCTCACCACCTAATTCCGGGGACACTGAAGCTTTCTTT. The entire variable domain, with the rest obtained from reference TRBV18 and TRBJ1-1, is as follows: NAGVMQNPRHLVRRRGQEARLRCSPMKGHSHVYWYRQLPEEGLKFMVYLQKENIIDESGMPKERFSAEFPKEGPSILRIQQVVRGDSAAYFCASSPPNSGDTEAFFGQGTRLTVV.

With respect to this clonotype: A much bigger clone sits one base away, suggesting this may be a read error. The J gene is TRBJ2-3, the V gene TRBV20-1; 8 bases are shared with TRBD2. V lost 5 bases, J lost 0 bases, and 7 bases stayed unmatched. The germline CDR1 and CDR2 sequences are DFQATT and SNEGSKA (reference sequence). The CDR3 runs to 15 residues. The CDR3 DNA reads TGCAGTGCTGGTACCCCTAGCGGGAGCACAGATACGCAGTATTTT. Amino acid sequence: CSAGTPSGSTDTQYF.

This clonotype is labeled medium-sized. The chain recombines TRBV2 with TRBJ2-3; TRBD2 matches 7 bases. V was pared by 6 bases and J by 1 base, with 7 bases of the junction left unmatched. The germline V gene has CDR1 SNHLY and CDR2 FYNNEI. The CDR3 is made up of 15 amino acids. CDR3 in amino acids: CASSPSGFGTDTQYF. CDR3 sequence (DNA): TGTGCCAGCAGCCCTAGCGGATTTGGCACAGATACGCAGTATTTT.

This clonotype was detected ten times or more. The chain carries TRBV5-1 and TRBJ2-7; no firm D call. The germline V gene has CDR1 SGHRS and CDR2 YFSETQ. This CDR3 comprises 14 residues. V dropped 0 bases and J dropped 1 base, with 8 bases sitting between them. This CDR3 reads CASSLGPPSYEQYF. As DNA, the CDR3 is TGCGCCAGCAGCTTGGGCCCTCCGTCCTACGAGCAGTACTTC.

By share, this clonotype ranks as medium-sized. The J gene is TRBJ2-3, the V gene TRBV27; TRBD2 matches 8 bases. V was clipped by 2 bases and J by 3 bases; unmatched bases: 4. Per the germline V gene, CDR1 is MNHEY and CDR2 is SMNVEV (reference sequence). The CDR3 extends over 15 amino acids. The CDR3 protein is CASSLTAGATDTQYF. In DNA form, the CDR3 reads TGTGCCAGCAGTTTAACAGCGGGAGCGACAGATACGCAGTATTTT.

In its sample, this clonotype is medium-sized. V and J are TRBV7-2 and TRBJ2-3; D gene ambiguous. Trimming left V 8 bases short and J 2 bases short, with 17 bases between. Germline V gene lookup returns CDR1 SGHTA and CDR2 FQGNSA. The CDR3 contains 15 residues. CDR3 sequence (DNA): TGTGCCAGCTCTCCTACCGAGGTTAACACAGATACGCAGTATTTT. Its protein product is CASSPTEVNTDTQYF.

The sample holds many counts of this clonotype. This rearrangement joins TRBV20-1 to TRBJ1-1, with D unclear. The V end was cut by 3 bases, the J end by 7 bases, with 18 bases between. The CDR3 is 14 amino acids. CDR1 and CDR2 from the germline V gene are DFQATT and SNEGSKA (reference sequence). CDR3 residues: CSASDSQRYGEAFF. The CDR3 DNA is TGCAGTGCTAGCGACTCCCAACGTTACGGTGAAGCTTTCTTT.

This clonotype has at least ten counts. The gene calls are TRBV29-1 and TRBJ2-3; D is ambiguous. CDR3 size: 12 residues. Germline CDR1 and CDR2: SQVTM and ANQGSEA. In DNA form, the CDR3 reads TGCACCGCTGGCCGAAATACAGATACGCAGTATTTT. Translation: CTAGRNTDTQYF.